This T cell receptor beta chain originates from a study of T cells in Graves' hyperthyroidism and ophthalmopathy. On this clonotype: The antigen remains undetermined.

The germline V and J ends were trimmed by 4 bases and 7 bases, with 19 bases remaining between them. Germline-derived CDR1 and CDR2 are MGHRA and YSYEKL. The CDR3 covers 15 residues. RNA transcripts served as the template for amplifying TCR beta CDR3 regions. When the TCR CDR3 underwent first-round RT-PCR, the HTBI primer set was used. Using its own MiXCR run on the multiplex PCR reads, TCRdb lists one record per CDR3 protein. The repertoire consists of around 580,000 distinct CDR3 sequences, with around 42% occurring once and the leading ten covering approximately 8.4%. Broader study findings: Ophthalmopathy was identified by the model a median about seven months ahead of onset.

Calling Graves' hyperthyroidism stable meant ophthalmopathy did not progress within 18 months. Uncontrolled infection, other autoimmune disease, pregnancy or lactation excluded patients. The diagnoses drew upon clinical symptoms, serum thyroxine and TRAb, thyroid ultrasound and orbital computed tomography. Sequenced material: peripheral blood or thyroid tissue (not recorded which). The J gene is TRBJ1-1, the V gene TRBV4-1; D is uncertain. The sequence came from a woman aged 18-29 years with Graves' hyperthyroidism. CDR3 sequence (DNA): TGCGCCAGCAGCCCTACAGATGGGTATCCGGGTGAAGCTTTCTTT. Translated, it gives CASSPTDGYPGEAFF.